This is a list of T cell receptor beta chains from one sample in a study of T cell clones after liver transplantation. The table came from immunoSEQ multiplex PCR; TCRdb's copy has only in-frame clones and leaves some out. The table records 75,000 to 95,000 clones, 84% of them present only once. The source material was CD4+ T cells from blood, sampled around 50 months after liver transplant. The receptors were sampled from a human patient who received a liver transplant. The graft donor may have contributed some T cells. CDR3s include the opening cysteine and the closing phenylalanine or tryptophan. The D gene is left open where the match is weak. Only some rows state a clone size, as once, few, many or a class for expanded clones.

size	V	J	D	CDR3	DNA
.	TRBV7-2	TRBJ1-4	TRBD1	CASSLTGVGEKLFF	TGTGCCAGCAGCCTAACAGGGGTTGGGGAAAAACTGTTTTTT
.	TRBV11-2	TRBJ2-1	TRBD2	CASSLVSSGRGYEQFF	TGTGCCAGCAGCTTAGTTTCTAGCGGGAGGGGGTATGAGCAGTTCTTC
.	TRBV10-3	TRBJ2-6	.	CATHPRGDSGANVLTF	TGTGCCACCCACCCTCGAGGGGACTCTGGGGCCAACGTCCTGACTTTC
.	TRBV5-4	TRBJ2-3	TRBD2	CASSSGLAGGFSADTQYF	TGTGCCAGCAGCTCGGGACTAGCGGGGGGGTTCTCTGCAGATACGCAGTATTTT
.	TRBV28	TRBJ2-7	TRBD1	CASSLTGGVFYEQYF	TGTGCCAGCAGTTTGACAGGGGGCGTCTTCTACGAGCAGTACTTC
.	TRBV27	TRBJ2-3	TRBD1	CASTRDRYTDTQYF	TGTGCCAGCACCCGGGACAGGTACACAGATACGCAGTATTTT
.	TRBV19	TRBJ2-1	TRBD2	CASSPFSGGANNEQFF	TGTGCCAGTAGTCCTTTTAGCGGGGGCGCAAACAATGAGCAGTTCTTC
.	TRBV6-5	TRBJ1-5	TRBD1	CASSGTGYQPQHF	TGTGCCAGCAGTGGGACAGGGTATCAGCCCCAGCATTTT
.	TRBV19	TRBJ1-2	.	CASTPTVTGKYYGYTF	TGTGCCAGTACCCCAACCGTAACAGGGAAGTACTATGGCTACACCTTC
.	TRBV6-4	TRBJ2-1	.	CASSLDPSSYNEQFF	TGTGCCAGCAGTCTTGACCCGAGCTCCTACAATGAGCAGTTCTTC
.	TRBV27	TRBJ1-3	.	CASSSRLGNTIYF	TGTGCCAGCAGTTCCAGATTAGGAAACACCATATATTTT
.	TRBV14	TRBJ2-2	.	CASSLLRRDTGELFF	TGTGCCAGCAGCCTCCTAAGACGAGACACCGGGGAGCTGTTTTTT
.	TRBV29-1	TRBJ1-1	.	CSVEDRLTAFF	TGCAGCGTTGAAGATCGCCTAACAGCTTTCTTT
.	TRBV7-9	TRBJ2-1	.	CASSLGVRMNEQFF	TGTGCCAGCAGCTTAGGAGTGCGGATGAATGAGCAGTTCTTC
once	TRBV5-5	TRBJ1-1	.	CASSPLSANTEAFF	TGTGCCAGCAGCCCCTTGTCGGCGAACACTGAAGCTTTCTTT
.	TRBV9	TRBJ2-7	.	CASGTQGYEQYF	TGTGCCAGCGGAACTCAGGGCTACGAGCAGTACTTC
.	TRBV5-1	TRBJ2-1	.	CASSVGVREQFF	TGCGCCAGCAGCGTGGGGGTCCGTGAGCAGTTCTTC
.	TRBV11-3	TRBJ2-2	.	CASSSRTGNTGELFF	TGTGCCAGCAGCTCAAGAACAGGGAACACCGGGGAGCTGTTTTTT
.	TRBV11-3	TRBJ2-2	.	CASSLVGGDTGELFF	TGTGCCAGCAGCTTAGTAGGTGGGGACACCGGGGAGCTGTTTTTT
.	TRBV6-6	TRBJ2-7	.	CASSFDSYEQYF	TGTGCCAGCAGTTTCGACTCCTACGAGCAGTACTTC
.	TRBV19	TRBJ2-7	TRBD1	CASSDRGGSEPYEQYF	TGTGCCAGTAGTGACAGGGGAGGAAGTGAACCCTACGAGCAGTACTTC
.	TRBV11-2	TRBJ1-2	TRBD1	CASSPLGTGGNYGYTF	TGTGCCAGCAGCCCCTTGGGGACAGGGGGCAACTATGGCTACACCTTC
.	TRBV29-1	TRBJ2-7	.	CSVMDNGSGSHEQYF	TGCAGCGTAATGGATAACGGGAGCGGCAGCCACGAGCAGTACTTC
.	TRBV7-9	TRBJ2-2	TRBD2	CASSQAGGGFTGELFF	TGTGCCAGCAGCCAGGCTGGCGGGGGATTTACCGGGGAGCTGTTTTTT
.	TRBV7-9	TRBJ2-7	.	CASSPIAGEQYF	TGTGCCAGCAGCCCCATCGCAGGGGAGCAGTACTTC
few	TRBV6-5	TRBJ1-2	.	CASSQNEGGYTF	TGTGCCAGCAGTCAAAACGAGGGGGGCTACACCTTC
.	TRBV7-3	TRBJ2-3	.	CASSPTRGSTDTQYF	TGTGCCAGCAGCCCGACTAGGGGGAGCACAGATACGCAGTATTTT
.	TRBV7-2	TRBJ1-1	.	CASSLEGQGSVEAFF	TGTGCCAGCAGCCTCGAAGGGCAGGGCTCGGTGGAAGCTTTCTTT
once	TRBV9	TRBJ2-2	.	CASSVEDNTGELFF	TGTGCCAGCAGCGTAGAAGATAACACCGGGGAGCTGTTTTTT
.	TRBV5-4	TRBJ2-1	.	CASSKGGARTDEQFF	TGTGCCAGCAGCAAAGGGGGGGCCCGTACAGATGAGCAGTTCTTC
.	TRBV28	TRBJ2-2	.	CASSRVSGVGELFF	TGTGCCAGCAGTAGAGTGTCCGGGGTCGGGGAGCTGTTTTTT
.	TRBV4-2	TRBJ2-7	.	CASSLTSVGATLSYEQYF	TGTGCCAGCAGCCTAACCTCCGTAGGAGCGACCCTCTCCTACGAGCAGTACTTC
.	TRBV11-3	TRBJ2-7	.	CASSLNGGLSEQYF	TGTGCCAGCAGCTTAAATGGAGGGCTGAGCGAGCAGTACTTC
.	TRBV4-2	TRBJ2-7	TRBD2	CASSQEFTTSGGKTYEQYF	TGTGCCAGCAGCCAAGAGTTTACAACTAGCGGGGGTAAAACCTACGAGCAGTACTTC
few	TRBV2	TRBJ1-5	.	CASSRGRGMPQHF	TGTGCCAGCAGTCGGGGCCGGGGGATGCCCCAGCATTTT
.	TRBV7-2	TRBJ1-5	.	CASSLDSHQPQHF	TGTGCCAGCAGCTTGGACTCCCATCAGCCCCAGCATTTT
.	TRBV9	TRBJ1-5	.	CASSVISTEDINQPQHF	TGTGCCAGCAGCGTGATTTCCACGGAGGACATAAATCAGCCCCAGCATTTT
.	TRBV13	TRBJ2-5	.	CASSLGDSMFPMRETQYF	TGTGCCAGCAGCTTAGGGGACTCTATGTTCCCCATGCGGGAGACCCAGTACTTC
.	TRBV4-2	TRBJ1-2	TRBD1	CASSQAGTGVYGYTF	TGTGCCAGCAGCCAGGCCGGGACAGGGGTCTATGGCTACACCTTC
.	TRBV5-5	TRBJ2-7	TRBD1	CASSEQGAQEQYF	TGTGCCAGCAGCGAACAGGGGGCGCAAGAGCAGTACTTC
.	TRBV28	TRBJ2-7	.	CASFHRDSYEQYF	TGTGCCAGCTTCCACAGGGACTCCTACGAGCAGTACTTC
.	TRBV5-5	TRBJ1-1	TRBD1	CASSLKTGVTFF	TGTGCCAGCAGCTTGAAGACAGGGGTAACTTTCTTT
.	TRBV7-3	TRBJ2-3	TRBD1	CASSPGGQGSTDTQYF	TGTGCCAGCAGCCCCGGGGGACAGGGTTCGACAGATACGCAGTATTTT
.	TRBV7-2	TRBJ2-5	.	CASSLEVFGTQYF	TGTGCCAGCAGCTTAGAAGTCTTTGGGACCCAGTACTTC
.	TRBV5-1	TRBJ2-3	.	CASSLTWFTDTQYF	TGCGCCAGCAGCTTGACTTGGTTCACAGATACGCAGTATTTT
.	TRBV5-1	TRBJ2-5	.	CASSSPGGGETQYF	TGCGCCAGCAGCTCTCCCGGTGGGGGGGAGACCCAGTACTTC
few	TRBV5-6	TRBJ2-7	.	CASSPRTDFYEQYF	TGTGCCAGCAGCCCCCGGACTGACTTTTACGAGCAGTACTTC
.	TRBV28	TRBJ2-7	.	CASVGQVYEQYF	TGTGCCAGTGTCGGTCAGGTCTACGAGCAGTACTTC
.	TRBV6-6	TRBJ2-1	TRBD2	CASSWLAGANEQFF	TGTGCCAGCAGTTGGCTAGCGGGGGCCAATGAGCAGTTCTTC
.	TRBV6-6	TRBJ2-7	.	CASSATATLWEQYF	TGTGCCAGCAGCGCGACAGCCACACTATGGGAGCAGTACTTC
.	TRBV15	TRBJ2-1	.	CATSREGRTSSYEQFF	TGTGCCACCAGCAGAGAAGGAAGGACCAGCTCCTATGAGCAGTTCTTC
.	TRBV7-3	TRBJ1-1	.	CASSLGAQELNTEAFF	TGTGCCAGCAGCTTAGGAGCACAGGAATTGAACACTGAAGCTTTCTTT
.	TRBV5-1	TRBJ2-1	TRBD2	CASSPGGGRGGNNEQFF	TGCGCCAGCAGCCCCGGTGGGGGGCGGGGGGGCAACAATGAGCAGTTCTTC